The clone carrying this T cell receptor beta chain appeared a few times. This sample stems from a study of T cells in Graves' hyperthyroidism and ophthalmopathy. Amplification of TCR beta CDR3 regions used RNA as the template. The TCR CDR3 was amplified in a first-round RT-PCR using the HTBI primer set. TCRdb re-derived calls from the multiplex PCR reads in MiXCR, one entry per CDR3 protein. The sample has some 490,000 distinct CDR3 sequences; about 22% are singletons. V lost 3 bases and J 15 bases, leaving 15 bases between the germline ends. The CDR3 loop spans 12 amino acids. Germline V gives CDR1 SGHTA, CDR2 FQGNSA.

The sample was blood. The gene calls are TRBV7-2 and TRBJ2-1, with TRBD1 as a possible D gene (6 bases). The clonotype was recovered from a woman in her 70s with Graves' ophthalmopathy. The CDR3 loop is CASSLDREGPFF. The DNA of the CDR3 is TGTGCCAGCAGCTTGGACAGAGAGGGGCCGTTCTTC.